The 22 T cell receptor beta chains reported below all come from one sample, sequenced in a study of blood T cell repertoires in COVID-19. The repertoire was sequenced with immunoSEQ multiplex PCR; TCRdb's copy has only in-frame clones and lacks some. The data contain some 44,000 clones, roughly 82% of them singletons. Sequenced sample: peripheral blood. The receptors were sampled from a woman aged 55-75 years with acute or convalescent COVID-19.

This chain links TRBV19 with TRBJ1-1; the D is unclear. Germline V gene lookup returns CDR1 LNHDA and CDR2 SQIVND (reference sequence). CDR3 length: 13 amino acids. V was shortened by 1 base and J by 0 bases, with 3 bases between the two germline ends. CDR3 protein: CASSIAVNTEAFF. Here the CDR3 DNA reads TGTGCCAGTAGTATAGCCGTGAACACTGAAGCTTTCTTT.

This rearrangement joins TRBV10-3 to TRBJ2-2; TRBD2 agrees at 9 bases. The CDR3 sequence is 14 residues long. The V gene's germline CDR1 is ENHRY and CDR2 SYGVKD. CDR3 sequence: CAGSGGLNTGELFF. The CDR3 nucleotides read TGTGCTGGAAGCGGGGGGCTAAACACCGGGGAGCTGTTTTTT.

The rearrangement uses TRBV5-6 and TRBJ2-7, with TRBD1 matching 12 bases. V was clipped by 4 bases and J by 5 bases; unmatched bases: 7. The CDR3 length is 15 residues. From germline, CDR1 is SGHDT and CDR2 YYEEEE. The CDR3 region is CASSAGQGATNEQYF. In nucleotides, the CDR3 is TGTGCCAGCAGCGCGGGACAGGGGGCGACTAACGAGCAGTACTTC.

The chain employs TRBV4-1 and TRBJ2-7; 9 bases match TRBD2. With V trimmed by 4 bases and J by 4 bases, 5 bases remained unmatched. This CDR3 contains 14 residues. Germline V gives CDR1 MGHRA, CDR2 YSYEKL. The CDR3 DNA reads TGCGCCAGCAGCCCCCACCTAGCGGGGTACGAGCAGTACTTC. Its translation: CASSPHLAGYEQYF.

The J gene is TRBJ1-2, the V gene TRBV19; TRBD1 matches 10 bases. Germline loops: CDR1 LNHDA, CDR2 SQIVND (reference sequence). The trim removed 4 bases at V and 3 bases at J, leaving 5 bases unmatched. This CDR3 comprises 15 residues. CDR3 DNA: TGTGCCAGTAGTACCAGACAGGGGGCAGACTATGGCTACACCTTC. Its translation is CASSTRQGADYGYTF.

The CDR3 spells CASSLGAGELFF. The CDR3 DNA reads as TGTGCCAGCAGCTTAGGTGCGGGGGAGCTGTTTTTT. V and J are TRBV7-3 and TRBJ2-2, with D uncertain. The CDR3 length is 12 residues. The germline V and J ends were trimmed by 2 bases and 8 bases, with 6 bases remaining between them. Germline CDR1 SGHTA, CDR2 FQGTGA.

The CDR3: CASSFYGLAGHNEQFF. In nucleotides, the CDR3 is TGTGCCAGCAGTTTCTACGGACTAGCCGGTCACAATGAGCAGTTCTTC. The chain uses TRBV27 and TRBJ2-1; the match to TRBD2 covers 8 bases. The CDR3 sequence is 16 residues long. J was trimmed by 5 bases and V by 3 bases; bases with no gene match: 9. Germline assignment: CDR1 MNHEY and CDR2 SMNVEV (reference sequence).

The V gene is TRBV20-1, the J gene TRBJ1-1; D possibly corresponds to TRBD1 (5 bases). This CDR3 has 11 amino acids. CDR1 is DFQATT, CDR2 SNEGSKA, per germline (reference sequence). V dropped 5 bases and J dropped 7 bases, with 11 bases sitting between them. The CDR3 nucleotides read TGCAGTGCTGCCGGGGGTAATGAAGCTTTCTTT. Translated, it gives CSAAGGNEAFF.

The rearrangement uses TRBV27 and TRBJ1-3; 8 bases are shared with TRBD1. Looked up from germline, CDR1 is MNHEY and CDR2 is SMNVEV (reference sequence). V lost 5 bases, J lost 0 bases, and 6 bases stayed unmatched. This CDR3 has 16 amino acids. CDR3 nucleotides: TGTGCCAGCAGTGCCACAGGGGGTCCCTCTGGAAACACCATATATTTT. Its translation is CASSATGGPSGNTIYF.

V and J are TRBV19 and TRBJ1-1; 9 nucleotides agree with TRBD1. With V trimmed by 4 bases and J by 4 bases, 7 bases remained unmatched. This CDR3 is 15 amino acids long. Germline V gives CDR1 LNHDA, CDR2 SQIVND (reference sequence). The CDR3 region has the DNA TGTGCCAGTAGTACTGGGGACAGGGAGGGCACTGAAGCTTTCTTT. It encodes CASSTGDREGTEAFF.

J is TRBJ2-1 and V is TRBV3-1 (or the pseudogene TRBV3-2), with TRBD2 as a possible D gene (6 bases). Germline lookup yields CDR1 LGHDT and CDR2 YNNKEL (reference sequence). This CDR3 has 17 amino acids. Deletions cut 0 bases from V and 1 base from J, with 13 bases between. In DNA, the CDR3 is TGTGCCAGCAGCCAAGAGAGTGGGCTAGCGTCCTACAATGAGCAGTTCTTC. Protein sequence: CASSQESGLASYNEQFF.

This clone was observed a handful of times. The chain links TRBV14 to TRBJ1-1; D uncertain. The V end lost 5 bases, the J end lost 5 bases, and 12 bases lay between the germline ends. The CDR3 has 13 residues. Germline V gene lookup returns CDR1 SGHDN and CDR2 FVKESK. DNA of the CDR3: TGTGCCAGCAGCGGAGGTAGGTGGACTGAAGCTTTCTTT. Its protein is CASSGGRWTEAFF.

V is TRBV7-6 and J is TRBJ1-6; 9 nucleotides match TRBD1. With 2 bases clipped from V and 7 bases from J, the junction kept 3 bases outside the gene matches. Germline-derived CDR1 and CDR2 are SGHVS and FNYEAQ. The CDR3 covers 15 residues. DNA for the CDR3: TGTGCCAGCAGCTTAACCGGACAGGGGAATTCACCCCTCCACTTT. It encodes CASSLTGQGNSPLHF.

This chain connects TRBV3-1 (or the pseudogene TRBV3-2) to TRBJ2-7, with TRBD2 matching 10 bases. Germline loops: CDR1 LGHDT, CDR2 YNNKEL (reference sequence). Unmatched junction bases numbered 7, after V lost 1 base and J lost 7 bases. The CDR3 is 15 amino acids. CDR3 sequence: CASSQVPSGGGEQYF. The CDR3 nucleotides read TGTGCCAGCAGCCAAGTCCCTAGCGGGGGTGGAGAGCAGTACTTC.

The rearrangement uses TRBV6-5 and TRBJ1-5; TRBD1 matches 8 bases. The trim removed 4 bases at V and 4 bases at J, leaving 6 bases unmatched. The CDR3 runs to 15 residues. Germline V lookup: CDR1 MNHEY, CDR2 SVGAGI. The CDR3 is CASSSGTGPNQPQHF. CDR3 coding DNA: TGTGCCAGCAGTTCCGGGACAGGTCCTAATCAGCCCCAGCATTTT.

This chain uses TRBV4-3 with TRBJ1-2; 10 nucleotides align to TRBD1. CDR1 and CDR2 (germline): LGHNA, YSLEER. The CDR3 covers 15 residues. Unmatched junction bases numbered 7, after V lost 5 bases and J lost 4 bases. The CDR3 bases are TGCGCCAGCAGCTATACCGGGACAGGGGTCTATGGCTACACCTTC. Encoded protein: CASSYTGTGVYGYTF.

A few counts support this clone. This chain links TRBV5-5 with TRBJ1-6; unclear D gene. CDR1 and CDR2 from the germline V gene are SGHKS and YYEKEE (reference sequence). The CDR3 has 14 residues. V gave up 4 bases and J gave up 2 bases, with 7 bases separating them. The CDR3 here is CASSPGTYNSPLHF. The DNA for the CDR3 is TGTGCCAGCAGCCCCGGGACCTATAATTCACCCCTCCACTTT.

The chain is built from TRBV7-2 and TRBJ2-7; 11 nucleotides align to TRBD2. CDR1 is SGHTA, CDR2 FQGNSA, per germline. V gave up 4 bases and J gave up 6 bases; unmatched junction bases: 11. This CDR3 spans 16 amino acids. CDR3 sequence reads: CASSSSLSGGAREQYF. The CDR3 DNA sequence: TGTGCCAGCAGCTCCTCCCTTAGCGGGGGGGCCCGCGAGCAGTACTTC.

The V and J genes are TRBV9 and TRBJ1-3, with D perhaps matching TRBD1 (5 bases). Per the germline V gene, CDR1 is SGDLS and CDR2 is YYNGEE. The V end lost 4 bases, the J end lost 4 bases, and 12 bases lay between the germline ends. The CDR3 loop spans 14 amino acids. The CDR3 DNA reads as TGTGCCAGCAGCCTGACAGTTGCGGGAAACACCATATATTTT. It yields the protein CASSLTVAGNTIYF.

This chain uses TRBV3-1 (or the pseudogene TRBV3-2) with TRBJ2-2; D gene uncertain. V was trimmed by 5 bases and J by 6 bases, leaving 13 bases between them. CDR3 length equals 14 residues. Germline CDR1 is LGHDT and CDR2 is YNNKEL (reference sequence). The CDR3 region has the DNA TGTGCCAGCAGCAAGGTGCCTGGGCCCGGGGAGCTGTTTTTT. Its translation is CASSKVPGPGELFF.

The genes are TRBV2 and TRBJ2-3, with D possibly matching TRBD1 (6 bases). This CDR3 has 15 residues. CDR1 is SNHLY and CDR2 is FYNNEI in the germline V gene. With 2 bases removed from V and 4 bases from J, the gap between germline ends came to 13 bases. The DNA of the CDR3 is TGTGCCAGCAGTGAAACCACAGGGACCGCAGATACGCAGTATTTT. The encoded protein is CASSETTGTADTQYF.

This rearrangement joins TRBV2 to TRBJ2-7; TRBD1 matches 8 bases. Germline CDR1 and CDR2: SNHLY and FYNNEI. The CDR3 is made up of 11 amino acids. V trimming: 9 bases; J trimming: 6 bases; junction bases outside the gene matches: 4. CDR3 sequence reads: CARRTGTEQYF. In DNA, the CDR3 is TGTGCCAGGAGGACAGGGACCGAGCAGTACTTC.